These 27 T cell receptor beta chains were all obtained from the same sample, sequenced in a study of blood T cell repertoires in COVID-19. TCRdb's copy holds only in-frame clones and misses some; the assay was immunoSEQ multiplex PCR. The sample shows roughly 55,000 clones, approximately 79% of them seen only once. Input material: peripheral blood. All receptors derive from a human donor in a cohort sampled during active COVID-19.

The V gene is TRBV25-1, the J gene TRBJ1-3; the D is unclear. V lost 8 bases and J lost 0, with 17 bases in between. The CDR3 spans 16 residues. Germline-derived CDR1 and CDR2 are MGHDK and SYGVNS. The CDR3 coding sequence is TGTGCCAGCCGATCCCCCGATTTCTACTCTGGAAACACCATATATTTT. Its protein product is CASRSPDFYSGNTIYF.

The rearrangement joins TRBV28 to TRBJ2-1, with D hard to call. CDR1 is MDHEN and CDR2 is SYDVKM in the germline V gene. The CDR3 covers 13 residues. Trimming removed 3 bases from V and 6 bases from J, with 9 bases in between. The CDR3 DNA is TGTGCCAGCAGTTTTCAAAATTCCAATGAGCAGTTCTTC. Translation: CASSFQNSNEQFF. Looking up the rest from reference TRBV28 and TRBJ2-1 gives the full variable domain: DVKVTQSSRYLVKRTGEKVFLECVQDMDHENMFWYRQDPGLGLRLIYFSYDVKMKEKGDIPEGYSVSREKKERFSLILESASTNQTSMYLCASSFQNSNEQFFGPGTRLTVL.

This clone was seen only a few times. This chain joins TRBV18 and TRBJ2-6, with D unresolved. Trimming removed 2 bases at V and 1 base at J, with 6 bases between. The germline gives CDR1 KGHSH, CDR2 LQKENI. The CDR3 is 15 residues long. The CDR3 DNA reads TGTGCCAGCTCACCAACAATTTCTGGGGCCAACGTCCTGACTTTC. Amino acid sequence: CASSPTISGANVLTF.

CDR3 loop: CASSQEPGTGLNGYTF. For the CDR3, the DNA is TGCGCCAGCAGCCAGGAACCCGGGACAGGGTTAAATGGCTACACCTTC. V usage is TRBV4-3 and J usage is TRBJ1-2, with TRBD1 matching over 9 bases. The CDR3 sequence is 16 residues long. V was pared by 3 bases and J by 6 bases, with 11 bases of the junction left unmatched. Germline CDR1 LGHNA, CDR2 YSLEER.

The chain recombines TRBV19 with TRBJ2-7; TRBD2 aligns across 7 bases. Germline V gene lookup returns CDR1 LNHDA and CDR2 SQIVND (reference sequence). V lost 4 bases and J lost 3; bases outside the gene matches: 6. This CDR3 comprises 14 residues. CDR3 DNA sequence: TGTGCCAGTAGTAGGGCGGGGGAACTCTACGAGCAGTACTTC. This gives the protein CASSRAGELYEQYF. Full variable domain (outside the CDR3, taken from reference TRBV19 and TRBJ2-7): DGGITQSPKYLFRKEGQNVTLSCEQNLNHDAMYWYRQDPGQGLRLIYYSQIVNDFQKGDIAEGYSVSREKKESFPLTVTSAQKNPTAFYLCASSRAGELYEQYFGPGTRLTVT.

The V call is TRBV7-2, the J call TRBJ2-5; D gene ambiguous. V gave up 1 base and J gave up 4 bases, with 7 bases separating them. Germline loops: CDR1 SGHTA, CDR2 FQGNSA. CDR3 length equals 13 residues. The CDR3: CASSLGFRETQYF. CDR3 bases: TGTGCCAGCAGCTTAGGCTTCAGAGAGACCCAGTACTTC.

The rearrangement links TRBV4-1 to TRBJ1-6; D not certain. There are 13 residues in the CDR3. The V gene lost 4 bases and the J gene lost 10 bases, with 11 bases spanning the gap. Germline CDR1 MGHRA, CDR2 YSYEKL. CDR3 amino acids: CASSLQLRSPLHF. CDR3 coding DNA: TGCGCCAGCAGCCTCCAGCTGAGGTCACCCCTCCACTTT.

This chain uses TRBV14 with TRBJ2-1; possible D gene TRBD2, 5 bases. The V and J ends lost 3 bases and 10 bases respectively, with 13 bases between them. The CDR3 spans 13 residues. Germline-derived CDR1 and CDR2 are SGHDN and FVKESK. The CDR3: CASSQTWEREQFF. CDR3 DNA sequence: TGTGCCAGCAGCCAGACCTGGGAGCGCGAGCAGTTCTTC.

In its sample, this clone ranks as medium-sized (0.01 to 0.1%). This chain joins TRBV12-3 or TRBV12-4 and TRBJ1-5; D is undetermined. The CDR3 runs to 13 residues. V shed 3 bases and J shed 5 bases, with 8 bases lying between them. The chain's CDR3 is CASSFGAHQPQHF. DNA for the CDR3: TGTGCCAGCAGTTTTGGAGCGCATCAGCCCCAGCATTTT.

This chain uses TRBV5-6 with TRBJ2-5; 9 bases map to TRBD2. The CDR3 loop spans 17 amino acids. CDR1 and CDR2 (germline): SGHDT, YYEEEE. The V segment lost 0 bases and the J segment 5 bases; nucleotides outside the gene matches: 11. CDR3 loop: CASSLVTAGGGQETQYF. The CDR3 DNA sequence: TGTGCCAGCAGCTTGGTAACGGCGGGAGGGGGTCAGGAGACCCAGTACTTC.

This clone was counted a single time. The V gene is TRBV18, the J gene TRBJ2-1, with 14 bases identical to TRBD2. Germline loops: CDR1 KGHSH, CDR2 LQKENI. CDR3 length: 15 residues. V shed 3 bases, J shed 9 bases, and the junction held 4 bases outside the gene matches. For the CDR3, the DNA is TGTGCCAGCTCACCCCCGGGACTAGCGGGAGCTGAGCAGTTCTTC. Encoded protein: CASSPPGLAGAEQFF.

A note on this clone: At one of its ends the junction is not consistent with the germline gene, which may arise from a read error. The chain joins TRBV14 to TRBJ2-2; tentatively, D is TRBD2 (5 bases). Germline V lookup: CDR1 SGHDN, CDR2 FVKESK. This CDR3 comprises 14 residues. The CDR3 here is CASTGAPQHRGAVF. The CDR3 DNA reads TGTGCCAGCACTGGCGCGCCCCAACACCGGGGAGCTGTTTTT.

V gene TRBV4-2 combines with J gene TRBJ2-2, with TRBD1 matching over 7 bases. CDR3 length equals 15 residues. The V gene end was trimmed by 5 bases and the J gene end by 1 base; junction bases not matched to a gene: 4. Germline loops: CDR1 LGHNA, CDR2 YNFKEQ. In DNA form, the CDR3 reads TGTGCCAGCAGCGGAAGGACAGGGAACACCGGGGAGCTGTTTTTT. This encodes CASSGRTGNTGELFF.

This chain links TRBV28 with TRBJ1-6; D might be TRBD1 (5 bases). The germline V and J ends were trimmed by 8 bases and 12 bases, with 20 bases remaining between them. This CDR3 contains 14 residues. CDR1 and CDR2 from the germline V gene are MDHEN and SYDVKM. CDR3 sequence (DNA): TGTGCCAGCGGGCCCAGGGCGGGAGCTCTACCCCTCCACTTT. This encodes CASGPRAGALPLHF.

This chain joins TRBV25-1 and TRBJ1-1; the match to TRBD1 covers 7 bases. Germline V gene lookup returns CDR1 MGHDK and CDR2 SYGVNS. J lost 0 bases, V lost 7 bases, and 5 bases had no gene match. CDR3 size: 14 residues. The CDR3: CASIGRGMNTEAFF. The CDR3 bases are TGTGCCAGCATTGGCAGGGGGATGAACACTGAAGCTTTCTTT.

This chain joins TRBV2 and TRBJ2-2, with TRBD1 matching 7 bases. Trimming removed 9 bases from V and 7 bases from J; junction bases left unmatched: 11. Germline V CDR1 and CDR2: SNHLY, FYNNEI. The CDR3 is 14 amino acids. CDR3 in DNA: TGTGCCAGTTTTAGGGGGACAGATCACGGGGAGCTGTTTTTT. Amino acids: CASFRGTDHGELFF. The full variable domain, rest sourced from reference TRBV2 and TRBJ2-2, is EPEVTQTPSHQVTQMGQEVILRCVPISNHLYFYWYRQILGQKVEFLVSFYNNEISEKSEIFDDQFSVERPDGSNFTLKIRSTKLEDSAMYFCASFRGTDHGELFFGEGSRLTVL.

The chain combines TRBV6-2 or TRBV6-3 with TRBJ2-5, with 9 positions matching TRBD1. Trimming took 5 bases from V and 0 from J; bases not matched to a gene: 10. Germline CDR1 MNHEY, CDR2 SVGEGT. CDR3 length: 17 residues. The CDR3 DNA reads TGTGCCAGCAGTCATGGGACAGGGAAGCCCTACCAAGAGACCCAGTACTTC. Protein: CASSHGTGKPYQETQYF.

The genes are TRBV2 and TRBJ2-7; D is perhaps TRBD2 (6 bases). The length of the CDR3 is 13 residues. Trimming pared 11 bases from V and 1 base from J, leaving 15 bases between. Germline loops: CDR1 SNHLY, CDR2 FYNNEI. The DNA for the CDR3 is TGTGCCCAGCAACGGCGGGGATCCTACGAGCAGTACTTC. Translated, it gives CAQQRRGSYEQYF. The full variable domain, its missing parts supplied by reference TRBV2 and TRBJ2-7, is EPEVTQTPSHQVTQMGQEVILRCVPISNHLYFYWYRQILGQKVEFLVSFYNNEISEKSEIFDDQFSVERPDGSNFTLKIRSTKLEDSAMYFCAQQRRGSYEQYFGPGTRLTVT.

CDR3 in amino acids: CASSLAGGPFEQFF. The CDR3 DNA reads TGTGCCAGCAGTCTAGCGGGAGGGCCATTTGAGCAGTTCTTC. This sequence joins TRBV6-2 or TRBV6-3 and TRBJ2-1; 12 bases fit TRBD2. The V gene end was trimmed by 5 bases and the J gene end by 9 bases; junction bases not matched to a gene: 5. This CDR3 region has 14 residues. Germline loops: CDR1 MNHEY, CDR2 SVGEGT.

The genes are TRBV5-4 and TRBJ2-2, with a tentative D call TRBD2 (6 bases). From germline, CDR1 is SGHNT and CDR2 YYREEE (reference sequence). V was clipped by 4 bases and J by 1 base, with 11 bases between them. The CDR3 runs to 15 residues. CDR3 nucleotide sequence: TGTGCCAGCAGCGGCGGGACTTTGAACACCGGGGAGCTGTTTTTT. Translated, it gives CASSGGTLNTGELFF.

This clone was detected a few times. V is TRBV21-1 and J is TRBJ1-2; the table assigns TRBD1, which was not confirmed against the DNA. TRBV21-1 is a listed pseudogene. This CDR3 is built from 12 residues. The CDR3 loop is CASSKAGRGYTF. In DNA, the CDR3 is TGTGCCAGCAGCAAAGCAGGCAGGGGCTACACCTTC.

This chain connects TRBV9 to TRBJ1-1; D might be TRBD1 (5 bases). Trimming took 3 bases from V and 7 from J, leaving 16 bases between them. Looked up from germline, CDR1 is SGDLS and CDR2 is YYNGEE. This CDR3 has 14 residues. The CDR3 DNA reads TGTGCCAGCAGCGAGGGCGGACATGACAATGAAGCTTTCTTT. Its translation is CASSEGGHDNEAFF.

The V gene is TRBV27, the J gene TRBJ1-2; D ambiguous. CDR1 and CDR2 from the germline V gene are MNHEY and SMNVEV (reference sequence). This CDR3 spans 15 amino acids. With 0 bases removed from V and 2 bases from J, the gap between germline ends came to 10 bases. CDR3 in amino acids: CASSLSRLPNYGYTF. The CDR3 nucleotides read TGTGCCAGCAGTTTATCGCGGCTACCCAACTATGGCTACACCTTC.

This clone was counted once. The chain has TRBV5-4 and TRBJ2-7, with a weak D call TRBD1 (6 bases). The germline V gene has CDR1 SGHNT and CDR2 YYREEE (reference sequence). This CDR3 is built from 12 residues. Deletions cut 5 bases from V and 4 bases from J, with 10 bases between. CDR3 sequence: CASRDSDYEQYF. The CDR3 nucleotides are TGTGCCAGCAGGGACAGCGATTACGAGCAGTACTTC.

The chain combines TRBV11-2 with TRBJ2-4; TRBD1 might be the D (7 bases). Germline V gene data show CDR1 as SGHAT and CDR2 as FQNNGV. This CDR3 contains 13 residues. Trimming shortened V by 5 bases and J by 7 bases, and 12 bases separated the two germline ends. The CDR3 protein is CASSDSGGNIQYF. For the CDR3, the DNA is TGTGCCAGCAGCGACTCAGGGGGGAACATTCAGTACTTC.

This sequence joins TRBV28 and TRBJ2-5, with TRBD1 identical over 8 bases. Germline CDR1 reads MDHEN; CDR2 reads SYDVKM. J gave up 4 bases and V 2 bases, and 9 bases lay outside the gene matches. CDR3 size: 16 residues. CDR3 region: CASSLDRGYGGETQYF. The CDR3 DNA sequence: TGTGCCAGCAGTTTAGACAGGGGATATGGAGGAGAGACCCAGTACTTC.

CDR3 nucleotides: TGCGCCAGCAGCTTGGCGGGTGGCCTCCTCCACTTT. This gives the protein CASSLAGGLLHF. The chain employs TRBV5-1 and TRBJ1-6; D uncertain. Germline V CDR1 and CDR2: SGHRS, YFSETQ. The CDR3 loop spans 12 amino acids. V was pared by 0 bases and J by 15 bases, with 10 bases between.